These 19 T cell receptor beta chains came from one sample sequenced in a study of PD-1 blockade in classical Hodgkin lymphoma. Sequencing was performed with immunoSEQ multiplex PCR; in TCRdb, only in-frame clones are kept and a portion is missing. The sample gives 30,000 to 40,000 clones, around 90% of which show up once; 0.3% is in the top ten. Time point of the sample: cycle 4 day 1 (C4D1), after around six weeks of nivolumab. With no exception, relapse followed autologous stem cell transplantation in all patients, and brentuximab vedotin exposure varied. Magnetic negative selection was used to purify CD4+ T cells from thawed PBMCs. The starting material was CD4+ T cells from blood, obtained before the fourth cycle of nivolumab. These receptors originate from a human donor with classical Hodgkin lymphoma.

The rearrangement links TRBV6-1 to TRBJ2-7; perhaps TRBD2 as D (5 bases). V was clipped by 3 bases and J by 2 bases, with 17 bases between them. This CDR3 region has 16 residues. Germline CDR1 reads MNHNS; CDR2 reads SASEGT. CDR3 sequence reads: CASSDARVWRTYEQYF. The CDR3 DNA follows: TGTGCCAGCAGTGACGCGCGAGTATGGAGGACCTACGAGCAGTACTTC.

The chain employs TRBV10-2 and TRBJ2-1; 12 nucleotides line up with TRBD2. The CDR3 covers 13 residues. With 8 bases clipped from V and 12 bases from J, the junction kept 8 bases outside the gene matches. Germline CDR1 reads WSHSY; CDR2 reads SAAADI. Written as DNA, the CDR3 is TGCGCCAGCCAGACTAGCGGGAGTTTACGGCAGTTCTTC. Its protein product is CASQTSGSLRQFF.

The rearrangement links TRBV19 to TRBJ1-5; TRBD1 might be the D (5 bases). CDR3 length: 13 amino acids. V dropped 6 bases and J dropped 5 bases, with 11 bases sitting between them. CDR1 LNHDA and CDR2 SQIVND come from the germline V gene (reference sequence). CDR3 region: CASRNKGDQPQHF. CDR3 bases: TGTGCCAGTAGAAATAAAGGGGATCAGCCCCAGCATTTT.

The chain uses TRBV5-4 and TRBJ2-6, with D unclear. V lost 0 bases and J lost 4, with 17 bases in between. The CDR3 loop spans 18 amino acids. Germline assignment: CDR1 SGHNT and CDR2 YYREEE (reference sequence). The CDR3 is CASSLVPPLLLGANVLTF. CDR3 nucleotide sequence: TGTGCCAGCAGCTTGGTACCCCCGCTCCTATTGGGGGCCAACGTCCTGACTTTC. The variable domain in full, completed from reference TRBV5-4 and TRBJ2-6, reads ETGVTQSPTHLIKTRGQQVTLRCSSQSGHNTVSWYQQALGQGPQFIFQYYREEENGRGNFPPRFSGLQFPNYSSELNVNALELDDSALYLCASSLVPPLLLGANVLTFGAGSRLTVL.

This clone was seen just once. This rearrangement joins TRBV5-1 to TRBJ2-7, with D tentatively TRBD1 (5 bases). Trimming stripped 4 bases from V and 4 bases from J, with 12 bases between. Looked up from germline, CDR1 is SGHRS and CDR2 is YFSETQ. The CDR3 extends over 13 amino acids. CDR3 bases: TGCGCCAGCAGCCAGGGTTCTAATTACGAGCAGTACTTC. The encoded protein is CASSQGSNYEQYF.

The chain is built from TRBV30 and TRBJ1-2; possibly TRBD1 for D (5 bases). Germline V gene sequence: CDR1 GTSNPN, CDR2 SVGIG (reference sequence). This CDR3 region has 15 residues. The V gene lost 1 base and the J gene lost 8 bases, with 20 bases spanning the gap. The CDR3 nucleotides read TGTGCCTGGAGTGGGCCTAGGAACCAAAAGGGGGGCTACACCTTC. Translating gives CAWSGPRNQKGGYTF.

CDR3 amino acids: CASSGPRVGSGEAFF. For the CDR3, the DNA is TGTGCCAGCAGTGGCCCCAGGGTGGGAAGTGGTGAAGCTTTCTTT. J is TRBJ1-1 and V is TRBV2, with a tentative D call TRBD1 (5 bases). CDR3 length: 15 residues. V was trimmed by 4 bases and J by 7 bases, leaving 19 bases between them. Germline V gives CDR1 SNHLY, CDR2 FYNNEI.

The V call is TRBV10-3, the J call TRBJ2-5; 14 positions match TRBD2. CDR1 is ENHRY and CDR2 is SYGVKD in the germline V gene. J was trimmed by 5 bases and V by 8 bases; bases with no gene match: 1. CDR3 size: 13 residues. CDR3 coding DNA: TGTGCCATCGGGACTAGCGGGAGTGAGACCCAGTACTTC. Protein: CAIGTSGSETQYF.

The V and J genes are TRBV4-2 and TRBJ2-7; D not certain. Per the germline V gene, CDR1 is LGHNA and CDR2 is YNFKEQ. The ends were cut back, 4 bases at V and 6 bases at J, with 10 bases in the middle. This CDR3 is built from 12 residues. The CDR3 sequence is CASSPNRVEQYF. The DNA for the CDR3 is TGTGCCAGCAGCCCAAACCGCGTCGAGCAGTACTTC.

CDR3 residues: CASSSLGGTDTQYF. The CDR3 DNA sequence: TGTGCCAGCAGTAGTCTAGGGGGCACAGATACGCAGTATTTT. The chain recombines TRBV27 with TRBJ2-3; TRBD1 is a possible D gene (5 bases). In germline, CDR1 is MNHEY, CDR2 SMNVEV (reference sequence). This CDR3 has 14 residues. V lost 5 bases and J lost 1, with 10 bases in between.

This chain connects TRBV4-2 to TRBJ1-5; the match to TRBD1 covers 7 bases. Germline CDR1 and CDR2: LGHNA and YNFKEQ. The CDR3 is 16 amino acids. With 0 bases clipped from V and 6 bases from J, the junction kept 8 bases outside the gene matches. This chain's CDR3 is CASSQDYDRASQPQHF. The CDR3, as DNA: TGTGCCAGCAGCCAAGATTATGACAGGGCTAGTCAGCCCCAGCATTTT.

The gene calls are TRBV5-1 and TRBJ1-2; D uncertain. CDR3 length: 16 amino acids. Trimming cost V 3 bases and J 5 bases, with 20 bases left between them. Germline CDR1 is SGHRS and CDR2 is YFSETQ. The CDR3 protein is CASSSLGFGVEYGYTF. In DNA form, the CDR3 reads TGCGCCAGCAGCTCGTTGGGGTTCGGGGTTGAGTATGGCTACACCTTC.

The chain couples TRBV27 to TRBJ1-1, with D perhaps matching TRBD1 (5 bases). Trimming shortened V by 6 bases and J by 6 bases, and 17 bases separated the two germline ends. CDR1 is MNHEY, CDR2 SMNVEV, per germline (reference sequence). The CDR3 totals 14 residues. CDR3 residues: CASSPPGLIAEAFF. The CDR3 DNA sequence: TGTGCCAGCAGCCCCCCGGGACTTATCGCTGAAGCTTTCTTT.

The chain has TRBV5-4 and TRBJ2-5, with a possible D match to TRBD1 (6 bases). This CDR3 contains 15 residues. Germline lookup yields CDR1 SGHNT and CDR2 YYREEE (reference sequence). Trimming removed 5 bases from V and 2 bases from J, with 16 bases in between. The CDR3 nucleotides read TGTGCCAGCAGTTACACACGACAGGCGCAAGAGACCCAGTACTTC. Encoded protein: CASSYTRQAQETQYF.

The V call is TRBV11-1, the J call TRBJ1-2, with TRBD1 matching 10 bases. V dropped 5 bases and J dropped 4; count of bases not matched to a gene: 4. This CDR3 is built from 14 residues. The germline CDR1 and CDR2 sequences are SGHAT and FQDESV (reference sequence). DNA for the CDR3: TGTGCCAGCAGCCTCGGACAGGGGGGCTATGGCTACACCTTC. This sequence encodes CASSLGQGGYGYTF.

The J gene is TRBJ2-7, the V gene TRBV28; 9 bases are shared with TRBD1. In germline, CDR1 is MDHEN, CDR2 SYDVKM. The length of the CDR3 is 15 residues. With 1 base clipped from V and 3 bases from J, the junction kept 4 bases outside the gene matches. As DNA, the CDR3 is TGTGCCAGCAGTTTATTGGACAGGGGCTACTACGAGCAGTACTTC. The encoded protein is CASSLLDRGYYEQYF.

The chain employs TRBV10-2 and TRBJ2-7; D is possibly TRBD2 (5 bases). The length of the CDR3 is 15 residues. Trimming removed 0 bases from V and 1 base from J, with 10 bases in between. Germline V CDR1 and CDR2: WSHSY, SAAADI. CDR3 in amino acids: CASSESAGASYEQYF. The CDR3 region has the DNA TGCGCCAGCAGTGAGTCTGCGGGCGCGTCCTACGAGCAGTACTTC.

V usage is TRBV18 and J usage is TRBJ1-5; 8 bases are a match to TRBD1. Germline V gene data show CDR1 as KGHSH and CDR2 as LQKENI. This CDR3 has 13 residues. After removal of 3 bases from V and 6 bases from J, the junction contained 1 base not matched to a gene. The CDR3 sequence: CASSPGQGQPQHF. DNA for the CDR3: TGTGCCAGCTCACCCGGACAGGGTCAGCCCCAGCATTTT.

CDR3 sequence (DNA): TGTGCCAGCAGTGACTTCCTTGGGGGGAACTATGGCTACACCTTC. Translated: CASSDFLGGNYGYTF. The chain combines TRBV6-5 with TRBJ1-2; D may be TRBD1 (5 bases). Germline-derived CDR1 and CDR2 are MNHEY and SVGAGI. This CDR3 is built from 15 residues. V was shortened by 5 bases and J by 2 bases, with 15 bases between the two germline ends.